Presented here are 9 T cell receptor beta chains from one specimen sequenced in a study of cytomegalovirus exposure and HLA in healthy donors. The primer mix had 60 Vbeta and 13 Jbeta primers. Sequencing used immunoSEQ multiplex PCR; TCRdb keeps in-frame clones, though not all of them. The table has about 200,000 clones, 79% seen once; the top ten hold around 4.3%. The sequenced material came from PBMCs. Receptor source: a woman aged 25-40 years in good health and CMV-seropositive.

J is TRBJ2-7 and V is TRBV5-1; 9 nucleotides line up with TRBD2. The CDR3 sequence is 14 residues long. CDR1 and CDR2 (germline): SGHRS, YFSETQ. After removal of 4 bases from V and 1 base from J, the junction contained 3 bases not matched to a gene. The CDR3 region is CASSPSGESYEQYF. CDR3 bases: TGCGCCAGCAGCCCTAGCGGGGAATCCTACGAGCAGTACTTC.

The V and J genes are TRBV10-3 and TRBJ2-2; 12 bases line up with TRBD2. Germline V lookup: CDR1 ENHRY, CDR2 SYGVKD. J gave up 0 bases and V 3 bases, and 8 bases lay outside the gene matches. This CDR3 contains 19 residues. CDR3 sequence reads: CAISDLTSGSSANTGELFF. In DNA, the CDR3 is TGTGCCATCAGTGACTTGACTAGCGGGAGCAGTGCGAACACCGGGGAGCTGTTTTTT.

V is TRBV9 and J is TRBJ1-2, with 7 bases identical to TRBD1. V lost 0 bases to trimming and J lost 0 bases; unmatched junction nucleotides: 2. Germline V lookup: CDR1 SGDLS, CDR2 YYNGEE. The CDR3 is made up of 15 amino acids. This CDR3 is CASSVDGTANYGYTF. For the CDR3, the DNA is TGTGCCAGCAGCGTAGATGGGACAGCTAACTATGGCTACACCTTC.

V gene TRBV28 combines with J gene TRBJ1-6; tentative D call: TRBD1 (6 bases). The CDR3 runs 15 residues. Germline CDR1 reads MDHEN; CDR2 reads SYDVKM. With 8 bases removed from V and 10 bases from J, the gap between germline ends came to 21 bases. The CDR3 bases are TGTGCCAGCTTTACGTACAGGGAAATCGGGTCACCCCTCCACTTT. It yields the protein CASFTYREIGSPLHF.

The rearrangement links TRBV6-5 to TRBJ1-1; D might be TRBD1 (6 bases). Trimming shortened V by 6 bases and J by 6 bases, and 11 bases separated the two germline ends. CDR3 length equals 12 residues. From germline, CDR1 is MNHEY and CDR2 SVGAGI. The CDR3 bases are TGTGCCAGCAGCTTAACAGGGTCTGAAGCTTTCTTT. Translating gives CASSLTGSEAFF.

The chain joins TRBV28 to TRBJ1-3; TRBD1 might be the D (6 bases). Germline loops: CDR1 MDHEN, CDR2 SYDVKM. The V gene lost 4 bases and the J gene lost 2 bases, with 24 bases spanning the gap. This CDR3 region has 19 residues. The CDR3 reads CASSSPSWRLGGAGNTIYF. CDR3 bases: TGTGCCAGCAGTTCCCCTTCTTGGAGGTTAGGGGGGGCTGGAAACACCATATATTTT. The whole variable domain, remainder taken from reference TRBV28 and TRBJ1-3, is DVKVTQSSRYLVKRTGEKVFLECVQDMDHENMFWYRQDPGLGLRLIYFSYDVKMKEKGDIPEGYSVSREKKERFSLILESASTNQTSMYLCASSSPSWRLGGAGNTIYFGEGSWLTVV.

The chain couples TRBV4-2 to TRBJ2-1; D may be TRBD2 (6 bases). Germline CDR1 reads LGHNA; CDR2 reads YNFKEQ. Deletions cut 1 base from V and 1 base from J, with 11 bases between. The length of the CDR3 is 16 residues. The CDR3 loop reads CASSQVARESYNEQFF. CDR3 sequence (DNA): TGTGCCAGCAGCCAAGTTGCCCGGGAGTCCTACAATGAGCAGTTCTTC.

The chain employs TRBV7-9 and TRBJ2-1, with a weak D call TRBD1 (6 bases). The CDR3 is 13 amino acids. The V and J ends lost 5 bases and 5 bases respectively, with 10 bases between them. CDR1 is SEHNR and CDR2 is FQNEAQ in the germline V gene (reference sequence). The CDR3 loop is CASSTGTNNEQFF. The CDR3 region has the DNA TGTGCCAGCAGCACCGGGACAAACAATGAGCAGTTCTTC.

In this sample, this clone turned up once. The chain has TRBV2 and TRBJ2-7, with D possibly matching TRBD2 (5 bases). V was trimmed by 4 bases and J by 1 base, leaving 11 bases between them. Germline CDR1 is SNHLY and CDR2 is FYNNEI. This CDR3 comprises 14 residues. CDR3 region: CASSVYRGSYEQYF. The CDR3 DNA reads TGTGCCAGCAGTGTATATCGGGGTTCCTACGAGCAGTACTTC. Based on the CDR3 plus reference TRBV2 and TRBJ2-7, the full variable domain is EPEVTQTPSHQVTQMGQEVILRCVPISNHLYFYWYRQILGQKVEFLVSFYNNEISEKSEIFDDQFSVERPDGSNFTLKIRSTKLEDSAMYFCASSVYRGSYEQYFGPGTRLTVT.